The 17 T cell receptor beta chains given below trace back to one sample, sequenced in a study of cytotoxic CD8 clonotypes in ibrutinib-treated CLL. Measured with immunoSEQ multiplex PCR; TCRdb has only the in-frame clones, and not every one. This table has approximately 48,000 clones, around half appearing once. Sequencing used PBMCs, obtained after 12 months of ibrutinib treatment. The receptors derive from a human donor with chronic lymphocytic leukemia.

This clone was seen ten or more times. V is TRBV18 and J is TRBJ2-3; D is uncertain. Looked up from germline, CDR1 is KGHSH and CDR2 is LQKENI. With 2 bases removed from V and 2 bases from J, the gap between germline ends came to 5 bases. The CDR3 runs 13 residues. CDR3 in DNA: TGTGCCAGCTCACCAAACCCCACAGATACGCAGTATTTT. Its translation: CASSPNPTDTQYF.

This sequence joins TRBV5-1 and TRBJ2-7; 8 bases align to TRBD1. The germline V gene has CDR1 SGHRS and CDR2 YFSETQ. V lost 1 base to trimming and J lost 6 bases; unmatched junction nucleotides: 6. The CDR3 length is 14 residues. The CDR3 DNA reads as TGCGCCAGCAGCTTGTTACAGGGGGAACGCGAGCAGTACTTC. It is translated as CASSLLQGEREQYF.

The table lists this clone with a few counts. The rearrangement joins TRBV5-6 to TRBJ1-1; D is possibly TRBD1 (6 bases). V lost 6 bases and J lost 7, with 16 bases in between. From germline, CDR1 is SGHDT and CDR2 YYEEEE. This CDR3 region has 13 residues. CDR3 coding DNA: TGTGCCAGCAAATTCAGGGGACGCAGTGAAGCTTTCTTT. Amino acids: CASKFRGRSEAFF.

The V and J genes are TRBV15 and TRBJ1-5; 8 bases map to TRBD1. After removal of 8 bases from V and 3 bases from J, the junction contained 3 bases not matched to a gene. The CDR3 has 13 residues. From germline, CDR1 is LNHNV and CDR2 YYDKDF (reference sequence). CDR3 bases: TGTGCCACCCGACAGGGGATCAATCAGCCCCAGCATTTT. It is translated as CATRQGINQPQHF.

This sequence joins TRBV5-4 and TRBJ1-2; maybe TRBD1 (6 bases). Trimming took off 4 bases at V and 6 bases at J, with 22 bases between the two ends. This CDR3 has 16 amino acids. Germline V gives CDR1 SGHNT, CDR2 YYREEE (reference sequence). The CDR3 sequence is CASSAAWGRGWNGYTF. CDR3 in DNA: TGTGCCAGCAGCGCGGCCTGGGGGCGAGGTTGGAATGGCTACACCTTC.

Written as DNA, the CDR3 is TGTGCCAGCAGCTTAGTGCCGGGACGGACGGCCACCGGGGAGCTGTTTTTT. Amino acids: CASSLVPGRTATGELFF. This rearrangement joins TRBV7-6 to TRBJ2-2; perhaps D is TRBD1 or TRBD2 (5 bases each). V was clipped by 1 base and J by 4 bases, with 16 bases between them. Looked up from germline, CDR1 is SGHVS and CDR2 is FNYEAQ. CDR3 size: 17 residues.

This sequence joins TRBV28 and TRBJ2-3; D not certain. CDR3 size: 15 residues. The V gene lost 10 bases and the J gene lost 0 bases, with 17 bases spanning the gap. The V gene's germline CDR1 is MDHEN and CDR2 SYDVKM. The CDR3 region has the DNA TGTGCCACCCCTGGGCTGGGGATTAGCACAGATACGCAGTATTTT. Translated, it gives CATPGLGISTDTQYF.

This chain uses TRBV9 with TRBJ1-6, with D perhaps TRBD1 (6 bases). The CDR3 has 16 amino acids. Trimming stripped 0 bases from V and 9 bases from J, with 16 bases between. The germline gives CDR1 SGDLS, CDR2 YYNGEE. Written as DNA, the CDR3 is TGTGCCAGCAGCGTAGCCGAGGGGGGTCTCGGTTCACCCCTCCACTTT. Its protein product is CASSVAEGGLGSPLHF.

The rearrangement links TRBV5-1 to TRBJ2-5; D perhaps matches TRBD2 (6 bases). Germline loops: CDR1 SGHRS, CDR2 YFSETQ. The length of the CDR3 is 15 residues. Trimming removed 4 bases at V and 2 bases at J, with 15 bases between. The CDR3: CASSPGVGRQETQYF. DNA for the CDR3: TGCGCCAGCAGCCCGGGAGTCGGGAGACAAGAGACCCAGTACTTC. Filled out from reference TRBV5-1 and TRBJ2-5, the complete variable domain reads KAGVTQTPRYLIKTRGQQVTLSCSPISGHRSVSWYQQTPGQGLQFLFEYFSETQRNKGNFPGRFSGRQFSNSRSEMNVSTLELGDSALYLCASSPGVGRQETQYFGPGTRLLVL.

The chain carries TRBV7-6 and TRBJ2-1; 15 bases match TRBD2. Germline CDR1 and CDR2: SGHVS and FNYEAQ. CDR3 length: 15 amino acids. With V trimmed by 4 bases and J by 6 bases, 1 base remained unmatched. The CDR3 protein is CASSWGLAGGNEQFF. The CDR3, as DNA: TGTGCCAGCAGCTGGGGACTAGCGGGAGGCAATGAGCAGTTCTTC.

The V and J genes are TRBV29-1 and TRBJ1-1, with D tentatively TRBD1 (6 bases). The CDR3 is 12 residues long. V was trimmed by 4 bases and J by 5 bases, leaving 11 bases between them. Germline values: CDR1 SQVTM, CDR2 ANQGSEA. CDR3 region: CSVVTGNTEAFF. The CDR3, as DNA: TGCAGCGTTGTGACAGGTAATACTGAAGCTTTCTTT.

This clone was picked up many times. The CDR3 DNA reads TGCGCCAGCAGCCAAGCCGAGAGTCTGGGGAATTCACCCCTCCACTTT. It translates to CASSQAESLGNSPLHF. The chain uses TRBV4-1 and TRBJ1-6; D not certain. CDR1 and CDR2 (germline): MGHRA, YSYEKL. The CDR3 has 16 residues. Trimming shortened V by 1 base and J by 7 bases, and 14 bases separated the two germline ends.

The rearrangement joins TRBV7-6 to TRBJ1-1; no definite D call. The length of the CDR3 is 13 residues. The V gene lost 3 bases and the J gene lost 1 base, with 6 bases spanning the gap. CDR1 and CDR2 from the germline V gene are SGHVS and FNYEAQ. DNA of the CDR3: TGTGCCAGCAGCTTTAACAGGAACACTGAAGCTTTCTTT. Translation: CASSFNRNTEAFF.

The chain has TRBV2 and TRBJ2-3; 7 nucleotides align to TRBD2. V gave up 10 bases and J gave up 0 bases; unmatched junction bases: 10. The CDR3 length is 15 residues. Germline loops: CDR1 SNHLY, CDR2 FYNNEI. CDR3 sequence reads: CAIQRLAASTDTQYF. CDR3 coding DNA: TGTGCCATCCAAAGACTAGCTGCTAGCACAGATACGCAGTATTTT.

This clone was seen a few times. V and J are TRBV18 and TRBJ2-7; 14 bases align to TRBD2. V lost 6 bases, J lost 0 bases, and 1 base stayed unmatched. Per germline, CDR1 KGHSH and CDR2 LQKENI. This CDR3 contains 15 residues. CDR3 sequence reads: CASSGTSGSSYEQYF. In nucleotides, the CDR3 is TGTGCCAGCTCCGGGACTAGCGGGAGCTCCTACGAGCAGTACTTC.

This clone has ten or more counts. The CDR3 is CASSRTSASSYEQYF. In DNA, the CDR3 is TGTGCCAGCAGCCGTACTAGCGCGAGCTCCTACGAGCAGTACTTC. The chain recombines TRBV7-9 with TRBJ2-7; 7 bases agree with TRBD2. Germline V CDR1 and CDR2: SEHNR, FQNEAQ (reference sequence). The CDR3 length is 15 residues. Trimming cost V 5 bases and J 0 bases; bases outside gene matches: 7.

This clone has at least ten counts. V is TRBV19 and J is TRBJ1-2, with 9 bases that match TRBD1. V gave up 3 bases and J gave up 9 bases; unmatched junction bases: 2. The CDR3 has 12 amino acids. Germline V gives CDR1 LNHDA, CDR2 SQIVND (reference sequence). The DNA of the CDR3 is TGTGCCAGTAGTATGGGACAGGGACGCTACACCTTC. This gives the protein CASSMGQGRYTF.